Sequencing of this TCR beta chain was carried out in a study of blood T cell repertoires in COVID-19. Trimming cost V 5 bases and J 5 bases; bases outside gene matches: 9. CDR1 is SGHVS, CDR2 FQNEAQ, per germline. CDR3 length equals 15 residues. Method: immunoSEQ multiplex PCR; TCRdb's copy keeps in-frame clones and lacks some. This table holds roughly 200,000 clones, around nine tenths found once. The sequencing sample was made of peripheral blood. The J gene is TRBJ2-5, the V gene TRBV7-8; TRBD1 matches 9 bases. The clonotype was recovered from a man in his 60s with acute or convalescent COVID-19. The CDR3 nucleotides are TGTGCCAGCAGCGGATACAGGGGGCGCGGTGAGACCCAGTACTTC. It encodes CASSGYRGRGETQYF.